Listed below are T cell receptor beta chains from one sample, sequenced in a study of blood T cells in healthy people across ages. MiXCR was run by TCRdb on the 5' RACE reads, yielding one entry per CDR3 protein. The sample lists approximately 350,000 distinct CDR3 sequences, approximately 52% occurring once. The sample taken for sequencing was blood. Receptor source: a man in his fifties or sixties in good health. CDR3s include the opening cysteine and the closing phenylalanine or tryptophan. The D gene is left open where the match is weak. Some rows have no size entry. The others give once, few or many, or a class for an expanded clone.

CDR3 DNA: TGTGCCATCAGTGATGCTAGGTACGAGCAGTACTTC
CDR3 protein: CAISDARYEQYF
D gene: NA
CDR3 length: 12
J gene: TRBJ2-7
clone size: many
V gene: TRBV10-3

CDR3 DNA: TGTGCCAGCAGCCAAGCCCAGGGGGGCGGTCAGCCCCAGCATTTT
CDR3 protein: CASSQAQGGGQPQHF
D gene: TRBD1
CDR3 length: 15
J gene: TRBJ1-5
clone size: NA
V gene: TRBV4-2

CDR3 DNA: TGTGCCAGCAGCCAGCAGGGGCGAGGACTTGAAGCTTTCTTT
CDR3 protein: CASSQQGRGLEAFF
D gene: NA
CDR3 length: 14
J gene: TRBJ1-1
clone size: NA
V gene: TRBV5-6

CDR3 DNA: TGCAGTGCCCTCGGACCTCGGGGTGAAAAACTGTTTTTT
CDR3 protein: CSALGPRGEKLFF
D gene: NA
CDR3 length: 13
J gene: TRBJ1-4
clone size: NA
V gene: TRBV20-1

CDR3 DNA: TGTGCCTGGAGTACCCGGCCTCCCAAGACGGACATTCGGTACTTC
CDR3 protein: CAWSTRPPKTDIRYF
D gene: NA
CDR3 length: 15
J gene: TRBJ2-4
clone size: NA
V gene: TRBV30

CDR3 DNA: TGTGCCAGCACTTCGACTAGCGGGAGAAGGGGGCAGTATTTT
CDR3 protein: CASTSTSGRRGQYF
D gene: TRBD2
CDR3 length: 14
J gene: TRBJ2-3
clone size: few
V gene: TRBV7-2

CDR3 DNA: TGTGCCAGCTCACCAAACTGGGGCTACGAGCAGTACTTC
CDR3 protein: CASSPNWGYEQYF
D gene: NA
CDR3 length: 13
J gene: TRBJ2-7
clone size: NA
V gene: TRBV18

CDR3 DNA: TGTGCCAGCAGCTCGGGACTAGCGGGAGGGAAGCAGTTCTTC
CDR3 protein: CASSSGLAGGKQFF
D gene: TRBD2
CDR3 length: 14
J gene: TRBJ2-1
clone size: NA
V gene: TRBV7-3

CDR3 DNA: TGTGCCAGCAGCCTCGGGACAGACGCTAGGGAGCTGTTTTTT
CDR3 protein: CASSLGTDARELFF
D gene: TRBD1
CDR3 length: 14
J gene: TRBJ2-2
clone size: NA
V gene: TRBV27

CDR3 DNA: TGTGCCAGCAGTCCCCGGACTAGCGCGTACCAAGAGACCCAGTACTTC
CDR3 protein: CASSPRTSAYQETQYF
D gene: TRBD2
CDR3 length: 16
J gene: TRBJ2-5
clone size: NA
V gene: TRBV12-3/TRBV12-4